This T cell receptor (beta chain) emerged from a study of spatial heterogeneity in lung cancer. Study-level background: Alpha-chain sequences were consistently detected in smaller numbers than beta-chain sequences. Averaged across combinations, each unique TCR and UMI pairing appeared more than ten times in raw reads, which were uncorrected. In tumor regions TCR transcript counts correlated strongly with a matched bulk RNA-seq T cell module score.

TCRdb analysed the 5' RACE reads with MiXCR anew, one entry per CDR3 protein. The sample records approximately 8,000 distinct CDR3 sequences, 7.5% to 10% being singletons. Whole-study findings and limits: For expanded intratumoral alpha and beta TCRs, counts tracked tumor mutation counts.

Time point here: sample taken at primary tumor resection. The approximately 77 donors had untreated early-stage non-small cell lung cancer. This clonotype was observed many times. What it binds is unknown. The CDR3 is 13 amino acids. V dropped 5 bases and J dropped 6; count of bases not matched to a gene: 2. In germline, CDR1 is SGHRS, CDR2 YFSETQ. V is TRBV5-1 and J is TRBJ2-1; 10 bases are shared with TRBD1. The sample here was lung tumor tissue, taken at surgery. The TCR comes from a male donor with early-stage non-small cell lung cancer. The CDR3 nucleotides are TGCGCCAGCAGATGGACAGGGGGCAATGAGCAGTTCTTC. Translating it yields CASRWTGGNEQFF.